The 24 T cell receptor beta chains given below trace back to one sample, sequenced in a study of blood T cell repertoires in COVID-19. Only in-frame clones appear in the TCRdb table, and some are missing; sequencing was by immunoSEQ multiplex PCR. The repertoire has about 220,000 clones, almost 85% of them found once; the top ten carry over 2%. Sequenced material: peripheral blood. These receptors were obtained from a woman between 70 and 85 years old with COVID-19, enrolled during active disease.

The chain combines TRBV11-3 with TRBJ2-1, with 7 bases that match TRBD1. Looked up from germline, CDR1 is SGHNT and CDR2 is YENEEA. There are 15 residues in the CDR3. V shed 5 bases and J 5 bases; nucleotides not matched to a gene: 9. DNA for the CDR3: TGTGCCAGCAGCCACCCTGGGACAGTCGACAATGAGCAGTTCTTC. This gives the protein CASSHPGTVDNEQFF. Drawing the rest from reference TRBV11-3 and TRBJ2-1, the complete variable domain is EAGVVQSPRYKIIEKKQPVAFWCNPISGHNTLYWYLQNLGQGPELLIRYENEEAVDDSQLPKDRFSAERLKGVDSTLKIQPAELGDSAVYLCASSHPGTVDNEQFFGPGTRLTVL.

V and J are TRBV5-8 and TRBJ1-3; tentatively, D is TRBD1 (6 bases). Germline CDR1 SGHTS, CDR2 YDEGEE. The CDR3 spans 14 residues. The germline V and J ends were trimmed by 3 bases and 1 base, with 8 bases remaining between them. The CDR3 DNA reads as TGTGCCAGCAGCTGGGGGCGATCTGGAAACACCATATATTTT. Translating it yields CASSWGRSGNTIYF.

This clone turned up a few times. The chain joins TRBV5-8 to TRBJ2-7, with 11 bases that match TRBD1. Germline V gene sequence: CDR1 SGHTS, CDR2 YDEGEE. The CDR3 is made up of 16 amino acids. V shed 4 bases, J shed 3 bases, and the junction held 9 bases outside the gene matches. The chain's CDR3 is CASSGQGTGGGYEQYF. The CDR3 DNA follows: TGTGCCAGCAGCGGCCAAGGGACAGGGGGGGGCTACGAGCAGTACTTC.

The V and J genes are TRBV2 and TRBJ1-5, with D possibly matching TRBD1 (6 bases). V dropped 4 bases and J dropped 4 bases, with 14 bases sitting between them. The CDR3 consists of 15 residues. Germline lookup yields CDR1 SNHLY and CDR2 FYNNEI. The CDR3 loop is CASSVIGQSNQPQHF. CDR3 nucleotide sequence: TGTGCCAGCAGTGTAATTGGACAGAGTAATCAGCCCCAGCATTTT.

J is TRBJ2-5 and V is TRBV5-6; D remains unclear. There are 14 residues in the CDR3. V was trimmed by 0 bases and J by 2 bases, leaving 8 bases between them. From germline, CDR1 is SGHDT and CDR2 YYEEEE. The DNA of the CDR3 is TGTGCCAGCAGCTTGGTGAGGAAGCAAGAGACCCAGTACTTC. Its translation is CASSLVRKQETQYF.

The chain couples TRBV6-5 to TRBJ2-7; 13 positions match TRBD2. CDR1 MNHEY and CDR2 SVGAGI come from the germline V gene. Trimming cost V 10 bases and J 3 bases; bases outside gene matches: 6. The CDR3 covers 14 residues. The CDR3, as DNA: TGTGCCACCCAACTAGCGGGAGGGATCTACGAGCAGTACTTC. It specifies CATQLAGGIYEQYF.

This chain connects TRBV7-9 to TRBJ2-2; D possibly corresponds to TRBD1 (5 bases). Trimming pared 4 bases from V and 2 bases from J, leaving 11 bases between. CDR1 and CDR2 from the germline V gene are SEHNR and FQNEAQ (reference sequence). The CDR3 covers 15 residues. The CDR3: CASSWGPANTGELFF. The DNA of the CDR3 is TGTGCCAGCAGCTGGGGCCCCGCTAACACCGGGGAGCTGTTTTTT.

The rearrangement links TRBV5-8 to TRBJ2-7, with TRBD1 matching 7 bases. J was trimmed by 6 bases and V by 3 bases; bases with no gene match: 15. Per the germline V gene, CDR1 is SGHTS and CDR2 is YDEGEE. The CDR3 loop spans 16 amino acids. This CDR3 is CASSYVTTGYQFEQYF. CDR3 in DNA: TGTGCCAGCAGCTACGTAACGACAGGGTATCAATTCGAGCAGTACTTC. Supplemented by reference TRBV5-8 and TRBJ2-7, the full variable domain reads EAGVTQSPTHLIKTRGQQATLRCSPISGHTSVYWYQQALGLGLQFLLWYDEGEERNRGNFPPRFSGRQFPNYSSELNVNALELEDSALYLCASSYVTTGYQFEQYFGPGTRLTVT.

V usage is TRBV6-5 and J usage is TRBJ1-5, with 7 bases that match TRBD1. The CDR3 extends over 15 amino acids. CDR1 and CDR2 from the germline V gene are MNHEY and SVGAGI. V shed 6 bases, J shed 3 bases, and the junction held 8 bases outside the gene matches. The chain's CDR3 is CASRRDRASNQPQHF. CDR3 coding DNA: TGTGCCAGCAGACGCGACAGGGCCTCCAATCAGCCCCAGCATTTT.

The chain uses TRBV10-3 and TRBJ1-3; tentatively, D is TRBD1 (5 bases). The CDR3 length is 14 residues. V dropped 3 bases and J dropped 0 bases, with 6 bases sitting between them. Germline CDR1 ENHRY, CDR2 SYGVKD. As DNA, the CDR3 is TGTGCCATCAGTGAAGGGGTCTCTGGAAACACCATATATTTT. As protein: CAISEGVSGNTIYF.

In this sample, this clone turned up once. The chain joins TRBV7-2 to TRBJ2-2, with 7 positions matching TRBD2. The CDR3 has 15 amino acids. J gave up 7 bases and V 2 bases, and 7 bases lay outside the gene matches. Germline assignment: CDR1 SGHTA and CDR2 FQGNSA. CDR3 protein: CASSLSGAWGGELFF. The CDR3 DNA follows: TGTGCCAGCAGCTTAAGCGGGGCGTGGGGCGGGGAGCTGTTTTTT.

The chain carries TRBV10-3 and TRBJ1-2; D remains ambiguous. The germline V gene has CDR1 ENHRY and CDR2 SYGVKD. Trimming removed 0 bases at V and 8 bases at J, with 10 bases between. This CDR3 comprises 13 residues. Written as DNA, the CDR3 is TGTGCCATCAGTGAGTCAGAGGGCGGCGGCTACACCTTC. This encodes CAISESEGGGYTF.

This chain connects TRBV7-2 to TRBJ1-1; D unclear. The CDR3 length is 14 residues. Trimming cost V 1 base and J 7 bases, with 13 bases left between them. The germline CDR1 and CDR2 sequences are SGHTA and FQGNSA. The CDR3 nucleotides read TGTGCCAGCAGCTTAGATTGGGCAGGCCGTGAAGCTTTCTTT. Residues: CASSLDWAGREAFF.

V gene TRBV19 combines with J gene TRBJ1-2; a possible D gene is TRBD1 (5 bases). This CDR3 region has 14 residues. Trimming took 7 bases from V and 4 from J, leaving 16 bases between them. CDR1 is LNHDA and CDR2 is SQIVND in the germline V gene (reference sequence). Written as DNA, the CDR3 is TGTGCCAGTACTCGGCGGTCCGGGGGCTATGGCTACACCTTC. Protein: CASTRRSGGYGYTF.

This clone was counted only a few times. The junction departs from the called germline gene at one end, perhaps through a read error. The DNA of the CDR3 is TGTGCTAGCAGCTTAGGGCGGGACAGGGAAGCGTTCCAAGAGACCCAGTACTTC. Translated: CASSLGRDREAFQETQYF. The chain combines TRBV7-7 with TRBJ2-5, with TRBD1 matching 9 bases. Germline V gene sequence: CDR1 SSHAT, CDR2 FNYEAQ (reference sequence). This CDR3 spans 18 amino acids.

This sequence joins TRBV27 and TRBJ1-5; no definite D call. The CDR3 extends over 14 amino acids. Per germline, CDR1 MNHEY and CDR2 SMNVEV (reference sequence). V was trimmed by 4 bases and J by 0 bases, leaving 7 bases between them. In DNA, the CDR3 is TGTGCCAGCAGTTCCGGGGATAGCAATCAGCCCCAGCATTTT. It yields the protein CASSSGDSNQPQHF.

The chain combines TRBV25-1 with TRBJ2-3; D gene unclear. V dropped 1 base and J dropped 1 base, with 9 bases sitting between them. This CDR3 spans 15 amino acids. Per the germline V gene, CDR1 is MGHDK and CDR2 is SYGVNS. The CDR3 spells CASSESEMGTDTQYF. The CDR3 DNA sequence: TGTGCCAGCAGTGAATCCGAGATGGGCACAGATACGCAGTATTTT.

The chain recombines TRBV6-4 with TRBJ1-1; D is unresolved. The CDR3 covers 14 residues. Germline-derived CDR1 and CDR2 are MRHNA and SNTAGT. The ends were cut back, 2 bases at V and 3 bases at J, with 10 bases in the middle. The CDR3 sequence is CASSDTFGDTEAFF. Written as DNA, the CDR3 is TGTGCCAGCAGTGACACTTTCGGGGACACTGAAGCTTTCTTT.

The table lists this clone with a count of one. The V and J genes are TRBV6-5 and TRBJ1-3, with D unclear. This CDR3 has 15 amino acids. CDR1 and CDR2 from the germline V gene are MNHEY and SVGAGI. The ends were cut back, 7 bases at V and 0 bases at J, with 13 bases in the middle. The CDR3 sequence is CASTRDFSSGNTIYF. DNA of the CDR3: TGTGCCAGCACCCGAGATTTTAGCTCTGGAAACACCATATATTTT.

This clone appeared once. J is TRBJ2-3 and V is TRBV7-9; 13 nucleotides line up with TRBD2. The germline V gene encodes CDR1 SEHNR and CDR2 FQNEAQ (reference sequence). The CDR3 spans 18 residues. Losses at the gene ends were 1 base for V and 6 bases for J; bases not matched to a gene: 10. CDR3 DNA: TGTGCCAGCAGCTTAGGGGGACTAGCGGGACCATCCCCGGATACGCAGTATTTT. The encoded protein is CASSLGGLAGPSPDTQYF.

In its sample, this clone was seen once. This rearrangement joins TRBV5-1 to TRBJ1-4; the D gene is possibly TRBD1 (6 bases). The CDR3 is 13 amino acids. The V end lost 5 bases, the J end lost 10 bases, and 15 bases lay between the germline ends. Germline V CDR1 and CDR2: SGHRS, YFSETQ. The CDR3 nucleotides are TGCGCCAGCAGTATCGCAGGGGAAGGAAAACTGTTTTTT. It codes for CASSIAGEGKLFF.

The chain combines TRBV19 with TRBJ1-4; 8 bases agree with TRBD1. CDR1 LNHDA and CDR2 SQIVND come from the germline V gene (reference sequence). V shed 6 bases and J 6 bases; nucleotides not matched to a gene: 9. The CDR3 contains 15 residues. The CDR3 region is CASRTLGQAYEKLFF. The CDR3 DNA sequence: TGTGCCAGTAGGACCCTGGGACAGGCCTATGAAAAACTGTTTTTT.

The rearrangement uses TRBV20-1 and TRBJ1-1, with TRBD1 identical over 7 bases. The germline CDR1 and CDR2 sequences are DFQATT and SNEGSKA (reference sequence). CDR3 size: 11 residues. Trimming cost V 5 bases and J 11 bases; bases outside gene matches: 8. The CDR3 DNA follows: TGCAGTGCTTCCGACAGGGACGGGGCTTTCTTT. It translates to CSASDRDGAFF.

The rearrangement joins TRBV6-5 to TRBJ2-3; D is uncertain. The germline CDR1 and CDR2 sequences are MNHEY and SVGAGI. The CDR3 is made up of 12 amino acids. Trimming cost V 5 bases and J 0 bases, with 3 bases left between them. This CDR3 reads CASSPSTDTQYF. In DNA, the CDR3 is TGTGCCAGCAGTCCTAGCACAGATACGCAGTATTTT.